This TCR beta chain was identified during a study of blood T cell repertoires in COVID-19. The CDR3 extends over 17 amino acids. Germline trimming cut 0 bases from V and 6 bases from J; bases unmatched to any gene: 10. Germline CDR1 SGHRS, CDR2 YFSETQ. Sequencing was performed with immunoSEQ multiplex PCR; in TCRdb, only in-frame clones are kept and a portion is missing. The sample holds approximately 200,000 clones, 88% seen once. The V call is TRBV5-1, the J call TRBJ1-4; 8 bases align to TRBD1. The receptor was isolated from a woman aged 60-70 years with acute or convalescent COVID-19. The sequenced sample was peripheral blood. The CDR3 loop reads CASSLEAGGASYEKLFF. In DNA, the CDR3 is TGCGCCAGCAGCTTGGAGGCAGGGGGCGCCTCCTATGAAAAACTGTTTTTT.